This is a list of T cell receptor beta chains from one sample in a study of cytomegalovirus exposure and HLA in healthy donors. Generated by immunoSEQ multiplex PCR, the TCRdb table keeps only in-frame clones and is missing some. This sample has some 240,000 clones, with roughly 85% found just once. Sample: PBMCs. These receptors were taken from a woman aged 18 to 35 in good health and CMV-seronegative. Each CDR3 is given with its conserved first and last residue. Each record gives: J gene, D gene, V gene, clone size, CDR3 DNA, CDR3 protein. D genes are given only for firm matches. Only some rows state a clone size, as once, few, many or a class for expanded clones.

TRBJ1-3,TRBD1,TRBV6-5,few,TGTGCCAGCAGTTACTCGAGACAGGGGGATGGAAACACCATATATTTT,CASSYSRQGDGNTIYF
TRBJ2-7,NA,TRBV28,NA,TGTGCAAGTAAAGGTCGGGAGCGAAACGAGCAGTACTTC,CASKGRERNEQYF
TRBJ1-2,TRBD1,TRBV5-6,NA,TGTGCCAGCAGCCCGGGGACAGGGGCGTATGGAAACTATGGCTACACCTTC,CASSPGTGAYGNYGYTF
TRBJ2-1,NA,TRBV2,NA,TGTGCCAGCAGTACAGGGCGTCTCGAGTTCTTC,CASSTGRLEFF
TRBJ2-3,NA,TRBV16,NA,TGTGCCAGCAGCGGGAAGGCACGACCGATCACAGATACGCAGTATTTT,CASSGKARPITDTQYF
TRBJ2-6,NA,TRBV19,NA,TGTGCCAGTATGAATCAGGGCGTCCTGACTTTC,CASMNQGVLTF
TRBJ1-1,NA,TRBV29-1,NA,TGCAGCGCCACGTCTCACGGGAACACTGAAGCTTTCTTT,CSATSHGNTEAFF
TRBJ2-1,TRBD2,TRBV5-4,once,TGTGCCAGCAGCTTCGGAGGGAGGGGTACCTACAATGAGCAGTTCTTC,CASSFGGRGTYNEQFF
TRBJ1-3,NA,TRBV5-4,NA,TGTGCCAGCAGCGCAGGGACGGCCAACTCTGGAAACACCATATATTTT,CASSAGTANSGNTIYF
TRBJ2-2,NA,TRBV5-1,NA,TGCGCCAGCAGCCAGGACAGACCGAACACCGGGGAGCTGTTTTTT,CASSQDRPNTGELFF
TRBJ2-2,TRBD1,TRBV4-2,NA,TGTGCCAGCAGCCATGTTAGGGGGCTCAACACCGGGGAGCTGTTTTTT,CASSHVRGLNTGELFF
TRBJ1-1,TRBD1,TRBV28,NA,TGTGCCAGCAGTCCGACCGACAGGGCTGAAGCTTTCTTT,CASSPTDRAEAFF
TRBJ1-1,NA,TRBV30,NA,TGTGCCTGGAGTGGGTGGACAGTCAACACTGAAGCTTTCTTT,CAWSGWTVNTEAFF
TRBJ1-2,NA,TRBV10-3,NA,TGTGCCATCAGTGGAAATGGGGGCGAAGATGGCTACACCTTC,CAISGNGGEDGYTF